This paragraph reports one T cell receptor (beta chain). The sample comes from a study of blood T cell repertoires in COVID-19. Across the study: Acute and convalescent COVID-19 specimens originated in the United States, Italy and Spain.

The germline gives CDR1 SGHDN, CDR2 FVKESK. The V segment lost 4 bases and the J segment 8 bases; nucleotides outside the gene matches: 13. This CDR3 is 15 amino acids long. Symptom resolution, clearance, or two negative PCRs marked donors in Cohort 3 as recovered. Original processing methods: Amplification of reference gene primers was used by the study to estimate nucleated cell counts. Sequenced by immunoSEQ multiplex PCR; TCRdb stores in-frame clones only, minus some. That table gives V, J and clone size, and the DNA gave D and trimming. The sample lists fewer than 500,000 clones, approximately 86% occurring once.

The clonotype was recovered from a woman in her late teens or twenties who had recovered from COVID-19. The sequencing sample was made of PBMCs or T cells enriched from blood (not recorded which). The genes are TRBV14 and TRBJ1-2, with 7 nucleotides matching TRBD1. The CDR3 spells CASSLETGSVWGYTF. CDR3 coding DNA: TGTGCCAGCAGCCTGGAGACAGGGAGTGTCTGGGGCTACACCTTC.